This TCR beta chain was recorded in a study of lymphopenia after photon versus proton radiotherapy. The study's findings and limits: Authors raise, but do not show, better survival with proton therapy. Photon-treated patients lost naive T cells and TCR diversity; proton-treated stayed stable.

A remark on this clone: What it recognizes is unknown.

Assay used: immunoSEQ multiplex PCR; TCRdb lists only in-frame clones, some missing. The table lists about 7,300 clones, 85% to 95% of them singletons, with 1.6% in the top ten. This CDR3 spans 16 amino acids. Per the germline V gene, CDR1 is SGHRS and CDR2 is YFSETQ. Trimming cost V 3 bases and J 3 bases, with 18 bases left between them. The TCR sequence derives from a woman aged 50 to 60 with cholangiocarcinoma. Sequenced here: peripheral blood, sampled from a patient treated with photon-based radiotherapy. V gene TRBV5-1 combines with J gene TRBJ1-2; maybe TRBD1 (6 bases). The CDR3 region has the DNA TGCGCCAGCAGCTGGGGGATGGCAGGGGTGGACTATGGCTACACCTTC. Its protein product is CASSWGMAGVDYGYTF.